Listed below are T cell receptor beta chains from one sample, sequenced in a study of T cell repertoires in urothelial bladder cancer. The assay was immunoSEQ multiplex PCR, and TCRdb's table has in-frame clones only and misses some. The top ten clones hold 25% to 35% of a sample with roughly 8,800 clones, about three fifths of them seen once. What was sequenced was tumor-infiltrating cells from bladder cancer. The receptor set was obtained from a human donor with urothelial carcinoma. CDR3s include the opening cysteine and the closing phenylalanine or tryptophan. The D gene is left open where the match is weak. Clone size is shown for a subset of rows, as once, few, many or a class of expanded clone.

CDR3aa: CASNYGGTGELFF
CDR3nt: TGTGCCAGTAACTACGGGGGGACCGGGGAGCTGTTTTTT
v_gene: TRBV19
j_gene: TRBJ2-2
d_gene: TRBD2
abundance: few

CDR3aa: CASRPGHQYGYTF
CDR3nt: TGTGCCAGCAGACCGGGACACCAGTATGGCTACACCTTC
v_gene: TRBV6-1
j_gene: TRBJ1-2
d_gene: .
abundance: few

CDR3aa: CASSLLDLMGAYEQYF
CDR3nt: TGTGCCAGCAGCCTCCTCGACCTTATGGGAGCCTACGAGCAGTACTTC
v_gene: TRBV5-6
j_gene: TRBJ2-7
d_gene: .
abundance: .

CDR3aa: CASGRGREKLFF
CDR3nt: TGTGCCTCTGGGAGGGGACGTGAAAAACTGTTTTTT
v_gene: TRBV7-2
j_gene: TRBJ1-4
d_gene: .
abundance: .

CDR3aa: CASSFYTGELFF
CDR3nt: TGTGCCAGCAGTTTTTACACCGGGGAGCTGTTTTTT
v_gene: TRBV10-3
j_gene: TRBJ2-2
d_gene: .
abundance: .

CDR3aa: CTSNRRFYGYTF
CDR3nt: TGCACCAGCAATCGAAGGTTCTATGGCTACACCTTC
v_gene: TRBV1
j_gene: TRBJ1-2
d_gene: .
abundance: .

CDR3aa: CASSFFAAGSYEQYF
CDR3nt: TGCGCCAGCAGCTTCTTCGCCGCAGGCTCCTACGAGCAGTACTTC
v_gene: TRBV5-1
j_gene: TRBJ2-7
d_gene: .
abundance: .

CDR3aa: CASSYGGNGYEQYF
CDR3nt: TGTGCCAGCAGCTACGGGGGAAACGGCTACGAGCAGTACTTC
v_gene: TRBV5-6
j_gene: TRBJ2-7
d_gene: .
abundance: .

CDR3aa: CASSPEAAAVGYTF
CDR3nt: TGTGCCAGCTCACCAGAAGCAGCCGCGGTCGGCTACACCTTC
v_gene: TRBV18
j_gene: TRBJ1-2
d_gene: .
abundance: few

CDR3aa: CASSSRTGEDSPLHF
CDR3nt: TGTGCCAGCAGCTCCCGGACAGGGGAGGATTCACCCCTCCACTTT
v_gene: TRBV21-1
j_gene: TRBJ1-6
d_gene: .
abundance: few

CDR3aa: CASSLNPGQRNTEAFF
CDR3nt: TGCGCCAGCAGCCTAAACCCGGGACAGAGGAACACTGAAGCTTTCTTT
v_gene: TRBV4-3
j_gene: TRBJ1-1
d_gene: TRBD1
abundance: .

CDR3aa: CASSLQGPQPQHF
CDR3nt: TGTGCCAGCAGCCTACAGGGACCTCAGCCCCAGCATTTT
v_gene: TRBV11-2
j_gene: TRBJ1-5
d_gene: .
abundance: .

CDR3aa: CASSKDRADTQYF
CDR3nt: TGTGCCAGCAGTAAGGACAGGGCAGATACGCAGTATTTT
v_gene: TRBV6-6
j_gene: TRBJ2-3
d_gene: TRBD1
abundance: .

CDR3aa: CASSPGQYTDTQYF
CDR3nt: TGCGCCAGCAGCCCTGGACAGTATACAGATACGCAGTATTTT
v_gene: TRBV5-1
j_gene: TRBJ2-3
d_gene: .
abundance: .

CDR3aa: CAWSDGSPGQPQHF
CDR3nt: TGTGCCTGGAGTGATGGCAGTCCGGGCCAGCCCCAGCATTTT
v_gene: TRBV30
j_gene: TRBJ1-5
d_gene: .
abundance: .

CDR3aa: CASRTDSHQPQHF
CDR3nt: TGTGCCAGCAGAACGGACAGTCATCAGCCCCAGCATTTT
v_gene: TRBV6-1
j_gene: TRBJ1-5
d_gene: .
abundance: .

CDR3aa: CASSVGNPGGRLAFF
CDR3nt: TGCGCCAGCAGCGTGGGAAACCCAGGGGGTCGGTTGGCTTTCTTT
v_gene: TRBV5-1
j_gene: TRBJ1-1
d_gene: TRBD1
abundance: .

CDR3aa: CASSPETDTQYF
CDR3nt: TGTGCCAGCAGCCCTGAGACAGATACGCAGTATTTT
v_gene: TRBV7-8
j_gene: TRBJ2-3
d_gene: .
abundance: .

CDR3aa: CASTYGYNEQFF
CDR3nt: TGTGCCAGCACCTACGGATACAATGAGCAGTTCTTC
v_gene: TRBV7-9
j_gene: TRBJ2-1
d_gene: .
abundance: few

CDR3aa: CAISEPTGFLSGNTIYF
CDR3nt: TGTGCCATCAGTGAGCCGACGGGCTTCCTCTCTGGAAACACCATATATTTT
v_gene: TRBV10-3
j_gene: TRBJ1-3
d_gene: .
abundance: medium-sized

CDR3aa: CSVGQGEVGELFF
CDR3nt: TGCAGCGTTGGACAGGGGGAGGTCGGGGAGCTGTTTTTT
v_gene: TRBV29-1
j_gene: TRBJ2-2
d_gene: TRBD1
abundance: .

CDR3aa: CASSLPSGGVTDTQYF
CDR3nt: TGTGCCAGCAGCTTGCCCAGCGGGGGGGTCACAGATACGCAGTATTTT
v_gene: TRBV5-6
j_gene: TRBJ2-3
d_gene: TRBD2
abundance: few

CDR3aa: CASSVMGDTEAFF
CDR3nt: TGTGCCAGCAGCGTAATGGGAGACACTGAAGCTTTCTTT
v_gene: TRBV9
j_gene: TRBJ1-1
d_gene: .
abundance: few

CDR3aa: CASSENRATNEKLFF
CDR3nt: TGTGCCAGCAGTGAGAACAGAGCAACTAATGAAAAACTGTTTTTT
v_gene: TRBV2
j_gene: TRBJ1-4
d_gene: .
abundance: .

CDR3aa: CASSASSSGNTIYF
CDR3nt: TGTGCCAGCAGCGCGTCAAGCTCTGGAAACACCATATATTTT
v_gene: TRBV6-5
j_gene: TRBJ1-3
d_gene: .
abundance: .

CDR3aa: CSVAAGVSYEQYF
CDR3nt: TGCAGCGTTGCGGCAGGGGTTTCATACGAGCAGTACTTC
v_gene: TRBV29-1
j_gene: TRBJ2-7
d_gene: .
abundance: few

CDR3aa: CASSGSGDADTQYF
CDR3nt: TGTGCCAGCAGTGGCAGCGGGGACGCAGATACGCAGTATTTT
v_gene: TRBV9
j_gene: TRBJ2-3
d_gene: TRBD2
abundance: .

CDR3aa: CASSVGTSGGPSTDTQYF
CDR3nt: TGTGCCAGCAGCGTAGGGACTAGCGGGGGGCCAAGCACAGATACGCAGTATTTT
v_gene: TRBV9
j_gene: TRBJ2-3
d_gene: TRBD2
abundance: .

CDR3aa: CSAERGYEQYF
CDR3nt: TGCAGTGCTGAGAGGGGGTACGAGCAGTACTTC
v_gene: TRBV20-1
j_gene: TRBJ2-7
d_gene: .
abundance: .

CDR3aa: CASSVDLGNTDTQYF
CDR3nt: TGTGCCAGCAGCGTAGACCTGGGGAACACAGATACGCAGTATTTT
v_gene: TRBV9
j_gene: TRBJ2-3
d_gene: .
abundance: once

CDR3aa: CASSHTGREPQHF
CDR3nt: TGTGCCAGCAGCCATACAGGGCGGGAGCCCCAGCATTTT
v_gene: TRBV6-6
j_gene: TRBJ1-5
d_gene: .
abundance: .

CDR3aa: CASSYSDHYEQYF
CDR3nt: TGTGCCAGCAGTTACTCGGATCACTACGAGCAGTACTTC
v_gene: TRBV6-6
j_gene: TRBJ2-7
d_gene: .
abundance: few